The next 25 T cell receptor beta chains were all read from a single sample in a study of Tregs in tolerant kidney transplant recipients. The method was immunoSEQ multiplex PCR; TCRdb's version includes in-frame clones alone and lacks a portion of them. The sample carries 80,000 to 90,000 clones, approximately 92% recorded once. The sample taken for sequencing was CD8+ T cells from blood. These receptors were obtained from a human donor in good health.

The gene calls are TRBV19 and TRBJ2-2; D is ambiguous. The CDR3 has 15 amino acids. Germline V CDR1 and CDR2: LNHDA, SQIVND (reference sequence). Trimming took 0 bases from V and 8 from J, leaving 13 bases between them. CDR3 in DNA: TGTGCCAGTAGTATAGATCTATTTGGAGCTGGGGAGCTGTTTTTT. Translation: CASSIDLFGAGELFF.

CDR3 sequence: CASTDVRERAGYGYTF. In DNA form, the CDR3 reads TGTGCCAGCACCGACGTCAGGGAGAGGGCTGGTTATGGCTACACCTTC. The rearrangement joins TRBV13 to TRBJ1-2; a weak D match, TRBD1 (5 bases). The CDR3 length is 16 residues. Germline V CDR1 and CDR2: PRHDT, FYEKMQ (reference sequence). Trimming left V 7 bases short and J 5 bases short, with 23 bases between.

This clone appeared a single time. CDR3 sequence reads: CASSFIGVGTEAFF. The CDR3 coding sequence is TGTGCCAGCAGTTTTATAGGGGTCGGCACTGAAGCTTTCTTT. This chain uses TRBV27 with TRBJ1-1, with TRBD1 as a possible D gene (5 bases). Germline loops: CDR1 MNHEY, CDR2 SMNVEV (reference sequence). The CDR3 runs to 14 residues. V was clipped by 3 bases and J by 4 bases, with 12 bases between them.

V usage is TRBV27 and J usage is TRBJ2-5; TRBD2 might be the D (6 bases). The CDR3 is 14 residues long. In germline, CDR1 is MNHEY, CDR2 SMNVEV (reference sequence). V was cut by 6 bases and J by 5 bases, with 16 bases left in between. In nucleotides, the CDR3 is TGTGCCAGCAGCCGGGACTTCTCAGGGGAGACCCAGTACTTC. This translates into CASSRDFSGETQYF.

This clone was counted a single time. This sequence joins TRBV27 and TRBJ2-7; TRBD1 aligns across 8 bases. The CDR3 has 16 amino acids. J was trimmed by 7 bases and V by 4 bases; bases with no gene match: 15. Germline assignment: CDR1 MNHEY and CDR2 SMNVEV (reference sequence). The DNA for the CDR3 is TGTGCCAGCAGTTCCCATACCGGACAGGGTGGTTGGGAGCAGTACTTC. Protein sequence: CASSSHTGQGGWEQYF.

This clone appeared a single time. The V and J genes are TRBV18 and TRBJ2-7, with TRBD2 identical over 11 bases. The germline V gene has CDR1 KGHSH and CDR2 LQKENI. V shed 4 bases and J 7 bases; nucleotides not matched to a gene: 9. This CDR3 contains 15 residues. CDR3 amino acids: CASSRPGLAALEQYF. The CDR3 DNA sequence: TGTGCCAGCTCACGACCGGGACTAGCGGCTCTAGAGCAGTACTTC.

The CDR3: CASRLLHGEQYF. CDR3 bases: TGTGCCAGCCGCCTCCTCCATGGAGAGCAGTACTTC. V and J are TRBV27 and TRBJ2-7; D is unresolved. Trimming removed 8 bases from V and 7 bases from J, with 15 bases in between. The CDR3 is made up of 12 amino acids. CDR1 is MNHEY, CDR2 SMNVEV, per germline (reference sequence).

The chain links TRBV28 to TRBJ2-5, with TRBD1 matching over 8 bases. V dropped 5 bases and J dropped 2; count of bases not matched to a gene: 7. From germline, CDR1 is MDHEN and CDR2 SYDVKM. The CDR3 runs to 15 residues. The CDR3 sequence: CASSPSRDRQETQYF. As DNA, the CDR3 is TGTGCCAGCAGTCCAAGCCGGGACAGGCAAGAGACCCAGTACTTC.

The CDR3 region has the DNA TGTGCCAGCAGCCAAGATCGGGGGAACGGCTACACCTTC. Translating gives CASSQDRGNGYTF. This sequence joins TRBV4-2 and TRBJ1-2, with D maybe TRBD1 (5 bases). The germline V gene has CDR1 LGHNA and CDR2 YNFKEQ. V was pared by 0 bases and J by 8 bases, with 10 bases between. The CDR3 is made up of 13 amino acids.

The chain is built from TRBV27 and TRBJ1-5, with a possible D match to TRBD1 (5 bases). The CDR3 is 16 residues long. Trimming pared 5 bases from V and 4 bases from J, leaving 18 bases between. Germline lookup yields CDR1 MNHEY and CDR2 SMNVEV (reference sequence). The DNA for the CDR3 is TGTGCCAGCAGTCAAGCACCGGGACCGAAAAATCAGCCCCAGCATTTT. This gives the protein CASSQAPGPKNQPQHF.

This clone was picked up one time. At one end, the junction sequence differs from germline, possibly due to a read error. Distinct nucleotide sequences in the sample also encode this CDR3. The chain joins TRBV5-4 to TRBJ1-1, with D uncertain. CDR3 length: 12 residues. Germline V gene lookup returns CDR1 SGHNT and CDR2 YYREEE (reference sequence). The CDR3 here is CASSLRPDEAFF. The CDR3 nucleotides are TGCGCCAGCAGCTTGAGGCCAGATGAAGCTTTCTTT.

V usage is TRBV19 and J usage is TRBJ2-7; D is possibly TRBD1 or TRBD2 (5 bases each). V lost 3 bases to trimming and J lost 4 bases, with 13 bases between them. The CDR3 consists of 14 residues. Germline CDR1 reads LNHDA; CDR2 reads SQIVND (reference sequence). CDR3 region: CASSIGAGQYEQYF. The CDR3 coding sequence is TGTGCCAGTAGTATCGGGGCGGGCCAGTACGAGCAGTACTTC. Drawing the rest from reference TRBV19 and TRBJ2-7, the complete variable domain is DGGITQSPKYLFRKEGQNVTLSCEQNLNHDAMYWYRQDPGQGLRLIYYSQIVNDFQKGDIAEGYSVSREKKESFPLTVTSAQKNPTAFYLCASSIGAGQYEQYFGPGTRLTVT.

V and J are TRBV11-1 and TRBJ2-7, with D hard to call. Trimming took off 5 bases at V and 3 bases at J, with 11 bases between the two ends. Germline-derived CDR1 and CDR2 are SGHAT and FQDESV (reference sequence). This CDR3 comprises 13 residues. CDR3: CASSLAHRYEQYF. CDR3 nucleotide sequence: TGTGCCAGCAGCCTTGCCCACCGCTACGAGCAGTACTTC.

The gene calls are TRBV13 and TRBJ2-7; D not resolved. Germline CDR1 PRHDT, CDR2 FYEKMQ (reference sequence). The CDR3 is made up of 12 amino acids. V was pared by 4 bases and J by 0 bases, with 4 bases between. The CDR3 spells CASSSDSYEQYF. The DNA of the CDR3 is TGTGCCAGCAGCTCCGACTCCTACGAGCAGTACTTC.

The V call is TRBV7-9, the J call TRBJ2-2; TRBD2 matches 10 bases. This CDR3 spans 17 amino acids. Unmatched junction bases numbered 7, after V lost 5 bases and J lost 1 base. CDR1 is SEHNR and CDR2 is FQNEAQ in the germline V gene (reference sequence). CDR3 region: CASSPQGLARNTGELFF. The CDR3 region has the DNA TGTGCCAGCAGCCCCCAGGGACTAGCGCGGAACACCGGGGAGCTGTTTTTT.

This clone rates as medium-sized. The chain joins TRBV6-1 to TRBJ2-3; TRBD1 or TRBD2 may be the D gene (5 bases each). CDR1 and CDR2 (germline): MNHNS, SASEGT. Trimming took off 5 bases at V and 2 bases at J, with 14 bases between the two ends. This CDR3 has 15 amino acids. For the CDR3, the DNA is TGTGCCAGCAGTTCGGGACGGTCTCACACAGATACGCAGTATTTT. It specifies CASSSGRSHTDTQYF.

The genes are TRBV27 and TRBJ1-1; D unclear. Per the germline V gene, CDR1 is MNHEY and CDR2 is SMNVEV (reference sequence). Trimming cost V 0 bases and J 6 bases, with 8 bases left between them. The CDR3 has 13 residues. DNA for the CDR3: TGTGCCAGCAGTTTATCAGAAGGCGCTGAAGCTTTCTTT. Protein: CASSLSEGAEAFF.

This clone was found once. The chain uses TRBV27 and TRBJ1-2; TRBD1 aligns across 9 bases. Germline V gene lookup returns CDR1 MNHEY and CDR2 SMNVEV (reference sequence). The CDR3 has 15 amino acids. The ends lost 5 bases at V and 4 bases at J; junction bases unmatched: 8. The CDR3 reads CASSATGGEGYGYTF. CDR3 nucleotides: TGTGCCAGCAGTGCCACAGGGGGCGAGGGCTATGGCTACACCTTC.

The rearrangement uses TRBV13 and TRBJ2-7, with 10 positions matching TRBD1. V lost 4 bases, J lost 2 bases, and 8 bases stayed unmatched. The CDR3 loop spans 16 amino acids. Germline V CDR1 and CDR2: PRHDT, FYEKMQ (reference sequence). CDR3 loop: CASSYRQGAKTYEQYF. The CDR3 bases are TGTGCCAGCAGCTACAGACAGGGGGCTAAAACCTACGAGCAGTACTTC.

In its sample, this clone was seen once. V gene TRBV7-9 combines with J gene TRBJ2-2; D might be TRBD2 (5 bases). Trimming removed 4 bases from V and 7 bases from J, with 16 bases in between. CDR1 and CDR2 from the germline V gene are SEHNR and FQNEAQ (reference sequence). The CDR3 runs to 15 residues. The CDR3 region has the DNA TGTGCCAGCAGCTCAACCCACGGAGGCATCGGGGAGCTGTTTTTT. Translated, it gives CASSSTHGGIGELFF.

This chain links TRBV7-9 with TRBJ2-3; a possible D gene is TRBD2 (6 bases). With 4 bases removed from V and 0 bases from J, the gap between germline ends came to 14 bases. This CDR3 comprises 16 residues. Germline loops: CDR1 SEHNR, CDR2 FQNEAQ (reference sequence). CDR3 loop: CASSYVRGVSTDTQYF. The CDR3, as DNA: TGTGCCAGCAGCTACGTACGCGGGGTCAGCACAGATACGCAGTATTTT.

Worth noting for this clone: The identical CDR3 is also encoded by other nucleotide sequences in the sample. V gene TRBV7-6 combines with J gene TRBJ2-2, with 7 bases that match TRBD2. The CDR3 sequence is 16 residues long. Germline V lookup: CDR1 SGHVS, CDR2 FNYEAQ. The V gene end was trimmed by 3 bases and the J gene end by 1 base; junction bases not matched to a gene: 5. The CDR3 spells CASSFSPSGNTGELFF. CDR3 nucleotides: TGTGCCAGCAGCTTCAGTCCTAGCGGGAACACCGGGGAGCTGTTTTTT.

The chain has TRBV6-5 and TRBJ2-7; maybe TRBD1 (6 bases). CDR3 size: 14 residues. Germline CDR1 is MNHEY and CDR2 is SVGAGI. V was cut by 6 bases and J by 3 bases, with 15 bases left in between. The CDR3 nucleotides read TGTGCCAGCAGAAAACAGGGCACCCTCTACGAGCAGTACTTC. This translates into CASRKQGTLYEQYF.

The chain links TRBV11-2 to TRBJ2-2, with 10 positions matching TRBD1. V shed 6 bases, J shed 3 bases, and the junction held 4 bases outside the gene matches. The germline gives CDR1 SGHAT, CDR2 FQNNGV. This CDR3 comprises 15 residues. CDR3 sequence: CASRWDRGDTGELFF. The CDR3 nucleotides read TGTGCCAGCAGATGGGACAGGGGTGACACCGGGGAGCTGTTTTTT.

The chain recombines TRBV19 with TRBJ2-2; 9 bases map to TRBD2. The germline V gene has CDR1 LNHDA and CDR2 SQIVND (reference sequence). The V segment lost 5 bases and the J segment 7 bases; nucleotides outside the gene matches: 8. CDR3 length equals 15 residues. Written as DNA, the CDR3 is TGTGCCAGTAGTTTTAGCGGGAGTGGGTTCGGGGAGCTGTTTTTT. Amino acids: CASSFSGSGFGELFF.